This T cell receptor beta chain was recorded in a study of blood T cells in healthy people across ages. Trimming left V 6 bases short and J 4 bases short, with 21 bases between. The germline V gene encodes CDR1 MNHEY and CDR2 SVGAGI. The CDR3 is made up of 16 amino acids. Per sample, a minimum of 6.5 million PBMCs were isolated. Alongside a J-beta primer mix, a sample-barcoded 5' primer served in a second PCR lasting about 7 to 11 cycles. TCRdb recomputed calls from the 5' RACE reads with MiXCR, one row per CDR3 protein. The sample consists of about 900,000 distinct CDR3 sequences, approximately 49% of them appearing once. This clonotype was counted between two and nine times.

This receptor was identified in a man in his thirties or forties in good health. Material for sequencing was blood. V and J are TRBV6-5 and TRBJ1-2, with D possibly matching TRBD1 (5 bases). The CDR3 region is CASRPTTGPIAYGYTF. DNA for the CDR3: TGTGCCAGCAGGCCCACGACGGGACCCATAGCCTATGGCTACACCTTC.